Listed below are T cell receptor beta chains from one sample, sequenced in a study of cytomegalovirus exposure and HLA in healthy donors. Data came from immunoSEQ multiplex PCR; TCRdb stores just in-frame clones and leaves some out. The table shows about 150,000 clones, with 79% occurring only once. What was sequenced was PBMCs. These TCRs come from a man between 45 and 60 years old in good health and CMV-seropositive. CDR3s include the opening cysteine and the closing phenylalanine or tryptophan. D genes are given only for firm matches. Only part of the rows carry a size: once, few, many, or a class if the clone is expanded.

d_gene,len,j_gene,v_gene,abundance,CDR3aa,CDR3nt
-,15,TRBJ1-2,TRBV5-1,few,CASSLAFHLRYGYTF,TGCGCCAGCAGCTTGGCCTTCCACCTGCGTTATGGCTACACCTTC
-,15,TRBJ1-4,TRBV30,-,CAWSVLREANEKLFF,TGTGCCTGGAGTGTATTAAGGGAGGCTAATGAAAAACTGTTTTTT
TRBD1,13,TRBJ2-1,TRBV2,-,CATQGASYNEQFF,TGTGCCACGCAGGGGGCATCCTACAATGAGCAGTTCTTC
-,14,TRBJ2-3,TRBV7-9,-,CASSTGPGTDTQYF,TGTGCCAGCAGCACAGGGCCCGGCACAGATACGCAGTATTTT
-,18,TRBJ2-1,TRBV5-1,once,CASSSKPTTGDGGNEQFF,TGCGCCAGCAGCTCGAAACCTACGACAGGCGATGGGGGCAATGAGCAGTTCTTC
TRBD2,18,TRBJ2-1,TRBV11-2,few,CASSPWTSLGSSYNEQFF,TGTGCCAGCAGCCCCTGGACTAGCTTGGGGTCCTCCTACAATGAGCAGTTCTTC
-,15,TRBJ2-7,TRBV4-1,-,CASSPEYSSSYEQYF,TGCGCCAGCAGCCCCGAATACTCTAGCTCCTACGAGCAGTACTTC
TRBD1,16,TRBJ1-5,TRBV9,-,CASSGAPGQGHQPQHF,TGTGCCAGCAGCGGCGCACCCGGACAGGGCCATCAGCCCCAGCATTTT
-,14,TRBJ1-5,TRBV28,-,CASSLSQLREPQHF,TGTGCCAGCAGTTTATCCCAACTCAGGGAGCCCCAGCATTTT
TRBD1,17,TRBJ1-6,TRBV2,few,CASSEGPKGGSLSPLHF,TGTGCCAGCAGCGAGGGACCTAAAGGGGGCTCCTTGTCACCCCTCCACTTT
-,14,TRBJ1-4,TRBV7-9,-,CASSLGGENEKLFF,TGTGCCAGCAGCTTAGGGGGCGAGAATGAAAAACTGTTTTTT
TRBD1,15,TRBJ2-7,TRBV10-3,-,CAISEPRTGLGEQYF,TGTGCCATCAGTGAGCCCCGGACAGGGTTGGGCGAGCAGTACTTC
TRBD1,14,TRBJ2-1,TRBV19,-,CASSRQGAAYEQFF,TGTGCCAGTAGTAGACAGGGGGCGGCCTATGAGCAGTTCTTC
TRBD2,15,TRBJ2-5,TRBV19,-,CASSTGGPSPETQYF,TGTGCCAGTAGTACGGGAGGGCCCTCCCCAGAGACCCAGTACTTC
-,13,TRBJ2-7,TRBV10-2,few,CASLTEGDNEQYF,TGCGCCAGCCTGACGGAGGGTGATAACGAGCAGTACTTC
TRBD1,15,TRBJ1-2,TRBV18,-,CASSPPGTGDYGYTF,TGTGCCAGCTCACCACCCGGGACAGGGGATTATGGCTACACCTTC
TRBD1,18,TRBJ2-7,TRBV2,-,CASSLIPPRTGGFYEQYF,TGTGCCAGCAGTCTTATTCCCCCCAGGACAGGGGGTTTCTACGAGCAGTACTTC
TRBD2,15,TRBJ2-3,TRBV2,few,CASQTGGSLGDTQYF,TGTGCCAGCCAAACGGGCGGGAGCTTGGGCGATACGCAGTATTTT
-,14,TRBJ2-5,TRBV5-1,-,CASSLVLSGETQYF,TGCGCCAGCAGCTTGGTCCTGTCGGGGGAGACCCAGTACTTC
-,12,TRBJ2-5,TRBV4-1,-,CASSHPDKTQYF,TGCGCCAGCAGCCACCCTGACAAGACCCAGTACTTC
-,14,TRBJ2-7,TRBV7-2,once,CASSLGGQAYEQYF,TGTGCCAGCAGCTTAGGCGGACAAGCCTACGAGCAGTACTTC
TRBD2,17,TRBJ2-1,TRBV9,-,CASSVGLAGEGGYEQFF,TGTGCCAGCAGCGTAGGGTTAGCGGGAGAAGGGGGCTATGAGCAGTTCTTC
TRBD1,15,TRBJ1-3,TRBV5-1,-,CASSLQGNSGNTIYF,TGCGCCAGCAGCTTACAGGGGAACTCTGGAAACACCATATATTTT
TRBD2,15,TRBJ2-4,TRBV5-1,-,CASSLELAGGNIQYF,TGCGCCAGCAGCTTGGAGCTAGCGGGAGGAAACATTCAGTACTTC
TRBD1,17,TRBJ1-2,TRBV27,few,CASSTRGVGQGAYGYTF,TGTGCCAGCAGTACCCGAGGGGTGGGACAGGGGGCGTATGGCTACACCTTC
TRBD2,14,TRBJ2-1,TRBV6-1,-,CASSGTSGRHEQFF,TGTGCCAGCAGTGGAACTAGCGGGAGACATGAGCAGTTCTTC
-,13,TRBJ2-7,TRBV6-5,-,CASSRGGVGEQYF,TGTGCCAGCAGTCGAGGGGGGGTCGGCGAGCAGTACTTC
-,18,TRBJ2-6,TRBV19,-,CASSSNRRGRSGANVLTF,TGTGCCAGTAGTTCAAATAGACGCGGGCGATCTGGGGCCAACGTCCTGACTTTC
-,14,TRBJ1-3,TRBV5-1,few,CASSLAGSGNTIYF,TGCGCCAGCAGCTTGGCCGGCTCTGGAAACACCATATATTTT
-,13,TRBJ2-7,TRBV27,-,CASSPSVYYEQYF,TGTGCCAGCAGTCCCTCGGTCTACTACGAGCAGTACTTC
TRBD1,15,TRBJ2-7,TRBV5-4,once,CASSSTGGLFYEQYF,TGTGCCAGCAGCTCGACAGGGGGCCTCTTCTACGAGCAGTACTTC
-,13,TRBJ2-7,TRBV29-1,-,CSVEAGPDYEQYF,TGCAGCGTTGAAGCCGGGCCTGACTACGAGCAGTACTTC
-,16,TRBJ1-6,TRBV7-8,-,CASRFSAGSYNSPLHF,TGTGCCAGCAGGTTTTCCGCGGGCTCCTATAATTCACCCCTCCACTTT
-,14,TRBJ2-1,TRBV29-1,few,CSVEGYGARVEQFF,TGCAGCGTTGAGGGTTATGGGGCTAGGGTTGAGCAGTTCTTC
-,11,TRBJ1-2,TRBV7-9,-,CASSLMRGYTF,TGTGCCAGCAGCCTCATGCGTGGCTACACCTTC
TRBD1,15,TRBJ1-2,TRBV5-1,-,CASSSGQGRSGGYTF,TGCGCCAGCAGCTCGGGACAGGGTAGGTCAGGCGGCTACACCTTC
-,15,TRBJ2-2,TRBV14,-,CASRSGTKNTGELFF,TGTGCCAGCAGATCCGGGACAAAGAACACCGGGGAGCTGTTTTTT
TRBD2,17,TRBJ2-3,TRBV2,-,CASTDGTSGRAQDTQYF,TGTGCCAGCACCGACGGGACTAGCGGGAGGGCCCAGGATACGCAGTATTTT
TRBD2,16,TRBJ2-5,TRBV5-1,-,CASSSGLAGNQETQYF,TGCGCCAGCAGCTCCGGACTAGCGGGAAACCAAGAGACCCAGTACTTC
-,15,TRBJ2-5,TRBV27,-,CASSLAPGIQETQYF,TGTGCCAGCAGTTTAGCCCCGGGTATACAAGAGACCCAGTACTTC
TRBD2,15,TRBJ2-3,TRBV27,-,CASSLGLAGQDTQYF,TGTGCCAGCAGTTTAGGGCTAGCGGGGCAAGATACGCAGTATTTT
TRBD2,15,TRBJ2-5,TRBV27,few,CASKGGGRGLETQYF,TGTGCCAGCAAAGGAGGCGGGAGAGGCTTAGAGACCCAGTACTTC
TRBD2,18,TRBJ2-2,TRBV5-1,-,CASSWGLAGGAPIGELFF,TGCGCCAGCAGCTGGGGACTAGCGGGAGGGGCCCCCATCGGGGAGCTGTTTTTT